These T cell receptor beta chains were read from a single sample in a study of T cell responses to AZD1222 COVID-19 vaccine. Method: immunoSEQ multiplex PCR; TCRdb's copy keeps in-frame clones and lacks some. Counted here are some 120,000 clones, about 90% occurring once; the ten biggest clones make up roughly 8%. Sequencing was performed on peripheral blood, taken on day 0 of AZD1222 vaccination. The receptor set was obtained from an adult in good health. Each CDR3 is given with its conserved first and last residue. The D gene is left open where the match is weak. Only some rows state a clone size, as once, few, many or a class for expanded clones.

DNA: TGTGCCAGCAGTTACTCGACTAGCGGGTCTTACAATGAGCAGTTCTTC
CDR3: CASSYSTSGSYNEQFF
V: TRBV6-5
size: .
J: TRBJ2-1
D: TRBD2

DNA: TGTGCCAGTAAGGCGGTCCTTATCACAGATACGCAGTATTTT
CDR3: CASKAVLITDTQYF
V: TRBV19
size: .
J: TRBJ2-3
D: .

DNA: TGTGCCAGCTCACCCATCCGTGGGGACCTTGCTTATGGGGCCAACGTCCTGACTTTC
CDR3: CASSPIRGDLAYGANVLTF
V: TRBV18
size: .
J: TRBJ2-6
D: .

DNA: TGCGCCAGCAGCTTGGAGGGTCCCGGACAGGGCTACCGCCAGTTCTTC
CDR3: CASSLEGPGQGYRQFF
V: TRBV5-1
size: .
J: TRBJ2-1
D: TRBD1

DNA: TGCAGCGCCCCATCAGGACAGGGGGCGGCTGAAGCTTTCTTT
CDR3: CSAPSGQGAAEAFF
V: TRBV29-1
size: .
J: TRBJ1-1
D: TRBD1

DNA: TGTGCCTGGAGTGTGGGAGCGGGGGGGCACACAGATACGCAGTATTTT
CDR3: CAWSVGAGGHTDTQYF
V: TRBV30
size: .
J: TRBJ2-3
D: TRBD2

DNA: TGTGCCAGCAGCCAATGGGGTAGGGCTGAAGCTTTCTTT
CDR3: CASSQWGRAEAFF
V: TRBV3-1/TRBV3-2
size: .
J: TRBJ1-1
D: .

DNA: TGTGCCAGCAGCTTATCGGGACAGCAAGAGACCCAGTACTTC
CDR3: CASSLSGQQETQYF
V: TRBV5-5
size: .
J: TRBJ2-5
D: TRBD1

DNA: TGTGCCACCAGTTCCGGGACGCTTGTTTACAATGAGCAGTTCTTC
CDR3: CATSSGTLVYNEQFF
V: TRBV24-1
size: .
J: TRBJ2-1
D: .

DNA: TGCGCCAGCAGCCAGGGACAGTGGGGTTCACCCCTCCACTTT
CDR3: CASSQGQWGSPLHF
V: TRBV4-1
size: .
J: TRBJ1-6
D: TRBD1

DNA: TGTGCCAGCAGAAGAGCAGATACGCAGTATTTT
CDR3: CASRRADTQYF
V: TRBV12-3/TRBV12-4
size: .
J: TRBJ2-3
D: .

DNA: TGTGCCAGCAGTGAAGCGAAGGGGGTAGTGGGGGAAGCTTTCTTT
CDR3: CASSEAKGVVGEAFF
V: TRBV6-1
size: .
J: TRBJ1-1
D: .

DNA: TGTGCCAGCAGCCAATGGGCGTCTAGCGGGGTGAGCTCCTACAATGAGCAGTTCTTC
CDR3: CASSQWASSGVSSYNEQFF
V: TRBV7-6
size: .
J: TRBJ2-1
D: TRBD2

DNA: TGCGCCAGCAGCCAAGTTGTTACTACTAGCAGTCAGCCCCAGCATTTT
CDR3: CASSQVVTTSSQPQHF
V: TRBV4-1
size: .
J: TRBJ1-5
D: .

DNA: TGTGCCAGCAGGCAGGCCCCGGGCGAGCAGTACTTC
CDR3: CASRQAPGEQYF
V: TRBV28
size: once
J: TRBJ2-7
D: .

DNA: TGCGCCAGCAGCTCTCCGGGACAGGGTAGACCCCAGTTCTTC
CDR3: CASSSPGQGRPQFF
V: TRBV5-1
size: few
J: TRBJ2-1
D: TRBD1

DNA: TGTGCCAGCAGCCAAGAAGCACTAGCGGCCTCCTACGAGCAGTACTTC
CDR3: CASSQEALAASYEQYF
V: TRBV3-1/TRBV3-2
size: .
J: TRBJ2-7
D: TRBD2

DNA: TGTGCCAGCAGCTTGCTGAAAGACAGGGTCGACGGCTACACCTTC
CDR3: CASSLLKDRVDGYTF
V: TRBV5-4
size: .
J: TRBJ1-2
D: TRBD1

DNA: TGTGCCAGCAGTCCCTCTCGTTCCTACAATGAGCAGTTCTTC
CDR3: CASSPSRSYNEQFF
V: TRBV28
size: .
J: TRBJ2-1
D: .

DNA: TGTGCCAGCAGCGCCAGGGGATTTGGCACTGAAGCTTTCTTT
CDR3: CASSARGFGTEAFF
V: TRBV7-2
size: .
J: TRBJ1-1
D: .

DNA: TGTGCCAGCAGGGGGACAGGGACCACCGGGGAGCTGTTTTTT
CDR3: CASRGTGTTGELFF
V: TRBV7-8
size: .
J: TRBJ2-2
D: TRBD1

DNA: TGTGCCAGCGGCCGGGACAGGGGCCACTATGGCTACACCTTC
CDR3: CASGRDRGHYGYTF
V: TRBV27
size: .
J: TRBJ1-2
D: TRBD1

DNA: TGTGCCAGCAGCTCGACCCTGAACACCGGGGAGCTGTTTTTT
CDR3: CASSSTLNTGELFF
V: TRBV11-2
size: .
J: TRBJ2-2
D: .

DNA: TGTGCCACCGGGGAGGTAGAAGAGACCCAGTACTTC
CDR3: CATGEVEETQYF
V: TRBV2
size: .
J: TRBJ2-5
D: .

DNA: TGTGCCAGCTCACCACCTTCGACCCAGGGAAGGGGTTCACCCCTCCACTTT
CDR3: CASSPPSTQGRGSPLHF
V: TRBV18
size: .
J: TRBJ1-6
D: .